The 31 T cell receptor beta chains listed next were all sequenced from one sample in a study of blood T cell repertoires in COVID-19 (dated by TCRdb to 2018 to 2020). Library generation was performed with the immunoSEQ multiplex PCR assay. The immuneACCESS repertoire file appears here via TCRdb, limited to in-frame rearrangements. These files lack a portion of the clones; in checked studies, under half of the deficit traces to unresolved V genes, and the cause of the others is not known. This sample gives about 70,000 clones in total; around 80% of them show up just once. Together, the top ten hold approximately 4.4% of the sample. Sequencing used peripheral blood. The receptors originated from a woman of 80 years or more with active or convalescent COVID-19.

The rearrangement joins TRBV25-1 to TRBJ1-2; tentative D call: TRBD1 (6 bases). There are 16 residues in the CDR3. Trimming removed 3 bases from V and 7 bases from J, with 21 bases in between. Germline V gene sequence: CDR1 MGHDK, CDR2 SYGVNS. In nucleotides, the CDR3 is TGTGCCAGCAGTGACGGGGGCCGGGGGGGATTGGGTGGCTACACCTTC. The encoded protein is CASSDGGRGGLGGYTF.

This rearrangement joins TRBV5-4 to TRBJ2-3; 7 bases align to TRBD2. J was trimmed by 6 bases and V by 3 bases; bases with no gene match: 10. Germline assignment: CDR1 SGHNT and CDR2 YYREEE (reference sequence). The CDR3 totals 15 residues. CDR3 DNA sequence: TGTGCCAGCAGCTCTAGCGGAGCCACTACGGATACGCAGTATTTT. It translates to CASSSSGATTDTQYF.

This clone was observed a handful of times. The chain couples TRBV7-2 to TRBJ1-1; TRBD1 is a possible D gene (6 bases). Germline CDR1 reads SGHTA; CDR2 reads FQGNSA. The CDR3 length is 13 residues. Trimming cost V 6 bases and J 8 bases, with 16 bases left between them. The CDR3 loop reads CASRQSGTPEAFF. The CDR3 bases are TGTGCCAGCAGACAATCCGGGACACCAGAAGCTTTCTTT.

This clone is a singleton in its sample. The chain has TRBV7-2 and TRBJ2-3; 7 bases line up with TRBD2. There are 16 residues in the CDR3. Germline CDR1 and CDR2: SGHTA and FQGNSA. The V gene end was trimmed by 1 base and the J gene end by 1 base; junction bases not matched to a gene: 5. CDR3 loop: CASSLGSGTGTDTQYF. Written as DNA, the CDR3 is TGTGCCAGCAGCTTAGGCAGCGGGACCGGCACAGATACGCAGTATTTT.

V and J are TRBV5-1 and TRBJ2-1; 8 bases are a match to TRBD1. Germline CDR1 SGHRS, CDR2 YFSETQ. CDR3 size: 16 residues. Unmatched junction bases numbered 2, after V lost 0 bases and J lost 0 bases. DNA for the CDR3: TGCGCCAGCAGCTTGGGGACAGGGAACTCCTACAATGAGCAGTTCTTC. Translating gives CASSLGTGNSYNEQFF.

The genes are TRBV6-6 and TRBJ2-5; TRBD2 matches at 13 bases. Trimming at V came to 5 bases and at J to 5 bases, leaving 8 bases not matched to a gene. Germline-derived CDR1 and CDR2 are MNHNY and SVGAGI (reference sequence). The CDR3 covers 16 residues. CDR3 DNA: TGTGCCAGCAGTCGACTAGCGGGGGGAGCTCGGGAGACCCAGTACTTC. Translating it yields CASSRLAGGARETQYF.

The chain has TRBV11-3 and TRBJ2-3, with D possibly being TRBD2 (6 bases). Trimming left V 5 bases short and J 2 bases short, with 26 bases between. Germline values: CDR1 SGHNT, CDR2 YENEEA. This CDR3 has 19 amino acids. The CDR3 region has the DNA TGTGCCAGCAGCCTCCAAATGTTGGTAGGAGGGCCGAACACAGATACGCAGTATTTT. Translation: CASSLQMLVGGPNTDTQYF.

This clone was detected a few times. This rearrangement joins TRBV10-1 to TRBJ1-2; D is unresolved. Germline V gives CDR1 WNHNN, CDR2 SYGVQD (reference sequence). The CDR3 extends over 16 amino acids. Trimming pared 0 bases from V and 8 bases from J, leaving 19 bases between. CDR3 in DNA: TGCGCCAGCAGTGAGTCAAGGACGGGGTGCAGCCCGGGCTACACCTTC. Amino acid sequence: CASSESRTGCSPGYTF.

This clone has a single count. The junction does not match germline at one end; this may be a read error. DNA for the CDR3: TGTGCCAGCAGCCTAGGACAGGATACTCTCTTC. Encoded protein: CASSLGQDTLF. The V gene is TRBV3-1 (or the pseudogene TRBV3-2), the J gene TRBJ2-7, with 7 nucleotides matching TRBD1. CDR1 is LGHDT, CDR2 YNNKEL, per germline (reference sequence). This CDR3 contains 11 residues.

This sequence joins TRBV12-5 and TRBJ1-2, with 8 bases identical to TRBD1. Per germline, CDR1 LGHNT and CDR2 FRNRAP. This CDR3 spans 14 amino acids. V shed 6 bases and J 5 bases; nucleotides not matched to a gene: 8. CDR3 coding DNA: TGTGCTAGTGGGCCGACAGGGGCCCCATATGGCTACACCTTC. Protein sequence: CASGPTGAPYGYTF.

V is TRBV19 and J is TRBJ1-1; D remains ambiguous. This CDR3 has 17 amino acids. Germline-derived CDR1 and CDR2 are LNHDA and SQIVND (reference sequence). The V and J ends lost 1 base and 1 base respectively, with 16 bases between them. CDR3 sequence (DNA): TGTGCCAGTAGTATAGGCAGTAGAGGGAACCAGAACACTGAAGCTTTCTTT. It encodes CASSIGSRGNQNTEAFF.

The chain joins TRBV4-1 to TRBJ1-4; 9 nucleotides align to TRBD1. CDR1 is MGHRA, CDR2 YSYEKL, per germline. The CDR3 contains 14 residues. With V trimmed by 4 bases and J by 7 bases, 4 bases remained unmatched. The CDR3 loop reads CASSPGTGFEKLFF. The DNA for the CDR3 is TGCGCCAGCAGCCCGGGGACAGGGTTTGAAAAACTGTTTTTT.

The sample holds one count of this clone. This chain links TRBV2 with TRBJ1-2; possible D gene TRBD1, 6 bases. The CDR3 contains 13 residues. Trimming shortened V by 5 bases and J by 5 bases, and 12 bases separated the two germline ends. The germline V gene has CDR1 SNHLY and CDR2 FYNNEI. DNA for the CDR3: TGTGCCAGCAGTATCGACAGGTATTATGGCTACACCTTC. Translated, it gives CASSIDRYYGYTF.

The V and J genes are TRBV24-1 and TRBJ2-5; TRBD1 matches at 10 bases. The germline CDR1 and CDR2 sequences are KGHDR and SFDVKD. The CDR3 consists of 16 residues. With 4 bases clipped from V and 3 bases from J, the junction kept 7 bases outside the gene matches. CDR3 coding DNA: TGTGCCACCAGTGACCCCCGGGACAGGGGAGAAGAGACCCAGTACTTC. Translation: CATSDPRDRGEETQYF.

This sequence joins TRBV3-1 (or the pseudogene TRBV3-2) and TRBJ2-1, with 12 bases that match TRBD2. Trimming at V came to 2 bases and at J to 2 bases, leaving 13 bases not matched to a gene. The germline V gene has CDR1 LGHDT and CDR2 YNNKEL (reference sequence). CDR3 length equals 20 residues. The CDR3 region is CASSQLTSGRQGNTYNEQFF. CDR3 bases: TGTGCCAGCAGCCAATTGACTAGCGGGAGACAAGGGAACACCTACAATGAGCAGTTCTTC.

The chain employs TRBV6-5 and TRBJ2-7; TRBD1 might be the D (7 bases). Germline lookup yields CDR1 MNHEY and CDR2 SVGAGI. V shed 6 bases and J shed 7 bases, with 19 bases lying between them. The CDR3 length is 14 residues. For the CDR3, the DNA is TGTGCCAGCAGCCGCGGGACAGAGAGAAGGGAGCAGTACTTC. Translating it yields CASSRGTERREQYF.

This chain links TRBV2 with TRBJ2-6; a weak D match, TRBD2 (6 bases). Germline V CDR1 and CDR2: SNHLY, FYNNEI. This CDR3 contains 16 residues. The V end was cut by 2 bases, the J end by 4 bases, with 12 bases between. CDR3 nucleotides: TGTGCCAGCAGTGAATTACTAGCTAGAGGGGCCAACGTCCTGACTTTC. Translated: CASSELLARGANVLTF. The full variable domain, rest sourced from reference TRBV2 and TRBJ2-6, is EPEVTQTPSHQVTQMGQEVILRCVPISNHLYFYWYRQILGQKVEFLVSFYNNEISEKSEIFDDQFSVERPDGSNFTLKIRSTKLEDSAMYFCASSELLARGANVLTFGAGSRLTVL.

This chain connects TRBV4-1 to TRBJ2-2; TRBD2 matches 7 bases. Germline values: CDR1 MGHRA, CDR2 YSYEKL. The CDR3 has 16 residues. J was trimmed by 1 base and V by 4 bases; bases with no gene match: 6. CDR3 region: CASSRPGGRNTGELFF. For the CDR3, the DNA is TGCGCCAGCAGCCGGCCCGGGGGGAGGAACACCGGGGAGCTGTTTTTT.

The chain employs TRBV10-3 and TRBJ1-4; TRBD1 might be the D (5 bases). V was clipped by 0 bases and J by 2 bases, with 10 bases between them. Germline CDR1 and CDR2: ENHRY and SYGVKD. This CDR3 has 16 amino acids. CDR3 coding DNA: TGTGCCATCAGTGAGTCAGGGAAGGGGACTAATGAAAAACTGTTTTTT. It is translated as CAISESGKGTNEKLFF.

CDR3 loop: CASSLQGAGYGYTF. The CDR3, as DNA: TGCGCCAGCAGCTTACAGGGGGCAGGTTATGGCTACACCTTC. The chain links TRBV5-1 to TRBJ1-2, with 9 positions matching TRBD1. Germline assignment: CDR1 SGHRS and CDR2 YFSETQ. This CDR3 is built from 14 residues. V lost 2 bases, J lost 5 bases, and 4 bases stayed unmatched. Supplemented by reference TRBV5-1 and TRBJ1-2, the full variable domain reads KAGVTQTPRYLIKTRGQQVTLSCSPISGHRSVSWYQQTPGQGLQFLFEYFSETQRNKGNFPGRFSGRQFSNSRSEMNVSTLELGDSALYLCASSLQGAGYGYTFGSGTRLTVV.

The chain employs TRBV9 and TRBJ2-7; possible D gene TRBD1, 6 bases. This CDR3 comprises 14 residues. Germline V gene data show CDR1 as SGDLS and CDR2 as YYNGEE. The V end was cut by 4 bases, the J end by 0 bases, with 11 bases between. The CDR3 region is CASSPNRDSYEQYF. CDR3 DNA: TGTGCCAGCAGCCCTAACAGGGACTCCTACGAGCAGTACTTC.

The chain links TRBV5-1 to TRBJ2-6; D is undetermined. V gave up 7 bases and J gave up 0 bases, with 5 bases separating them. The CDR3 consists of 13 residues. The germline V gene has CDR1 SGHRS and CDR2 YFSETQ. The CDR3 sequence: CASQVSGANVLTF. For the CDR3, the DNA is TGCGCCAGCCAGGTCTCTGGGGCCAACGTCCTGACTTTC.

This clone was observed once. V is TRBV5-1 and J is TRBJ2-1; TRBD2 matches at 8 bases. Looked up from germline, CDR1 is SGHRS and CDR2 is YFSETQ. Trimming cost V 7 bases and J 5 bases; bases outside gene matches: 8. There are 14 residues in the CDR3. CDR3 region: CASSGGKVHNEQFF. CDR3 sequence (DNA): TGCGCCAGCTCGGGGGGGAAAGTTCACAATGAGCAGTTCTTC.

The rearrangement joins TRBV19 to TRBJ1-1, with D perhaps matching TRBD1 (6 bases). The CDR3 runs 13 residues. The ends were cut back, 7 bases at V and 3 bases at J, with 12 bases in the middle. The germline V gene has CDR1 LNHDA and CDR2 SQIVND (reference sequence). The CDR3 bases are TGTGCCAGTACGCCCAGGGGCTACACTGAAGCTTTCTTT. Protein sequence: CASTPRGYTEAFF.

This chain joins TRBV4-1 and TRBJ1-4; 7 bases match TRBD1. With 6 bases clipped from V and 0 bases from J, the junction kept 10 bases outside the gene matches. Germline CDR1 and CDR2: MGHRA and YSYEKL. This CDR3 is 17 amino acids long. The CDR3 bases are TGCGCCAGCAGGCGAAACAGGGGACCAACAACTAATGAAAAACTGTTTTTT. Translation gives CASRRNRGPTTNEKLFF.

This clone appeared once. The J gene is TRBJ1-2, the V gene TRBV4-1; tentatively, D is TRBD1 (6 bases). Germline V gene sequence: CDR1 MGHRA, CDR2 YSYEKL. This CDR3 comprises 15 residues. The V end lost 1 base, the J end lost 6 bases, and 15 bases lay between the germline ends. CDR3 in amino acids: CASSQALNRVDGYTF. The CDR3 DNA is TGCGCCAGCAGCCAAGCCCTAAACAGGGTAGATGGCTACACCTTC.

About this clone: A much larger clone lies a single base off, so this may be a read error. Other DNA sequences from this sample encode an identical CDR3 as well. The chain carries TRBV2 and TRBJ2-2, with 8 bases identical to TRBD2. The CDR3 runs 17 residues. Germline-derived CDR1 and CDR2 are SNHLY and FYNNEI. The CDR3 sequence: CASTRAGGGGDTGELFF. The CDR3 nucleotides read TGCGCCAGCACCCGGGCCGGGGGGGGAGGGGACACCGGGGAGCTGTTTTTT.

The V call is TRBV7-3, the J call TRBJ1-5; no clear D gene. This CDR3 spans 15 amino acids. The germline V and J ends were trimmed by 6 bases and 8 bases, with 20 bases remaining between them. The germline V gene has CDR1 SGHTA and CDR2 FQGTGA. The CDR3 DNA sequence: TGTGCCAGCAGTATCCAAACGACGAAGCTAGAGCCCCAGCATTTT. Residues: CASSIQTTKLEPQHF.

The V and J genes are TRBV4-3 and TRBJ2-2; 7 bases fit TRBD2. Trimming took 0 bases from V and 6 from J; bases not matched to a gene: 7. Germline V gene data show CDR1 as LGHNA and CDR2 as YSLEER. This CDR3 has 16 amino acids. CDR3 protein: CASSQEGGFAPGELFF. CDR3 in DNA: TGCGCCAGCAGCCAAGAGGGGGGGTTCGCTCCCGGGGAGCTGTTTTTT.

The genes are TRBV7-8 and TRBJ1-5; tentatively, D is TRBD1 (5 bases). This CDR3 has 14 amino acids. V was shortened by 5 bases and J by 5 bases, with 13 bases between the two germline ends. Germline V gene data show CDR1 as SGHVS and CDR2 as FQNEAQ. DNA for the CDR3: TGTGCCAGCAGCGTACCCGGCAGGGATCAGCCCCAGCATTTT. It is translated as CASSVPGRDQPQHF.

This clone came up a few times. The CDR3 DNA follows: TGTGCCAGCAGCGACGGACAGTATGAAGCTTTCTTT. Its translation is CASSDGQYEAFF. This chain connects TRBV12-3 or TRBV12-4 to TRBJ1-1; the D gene is possibly TRBD1 (6 bases). The CDR3 totals 12 residues. Trimming took off 6 bases at V and 7 bases at J, with 12 bases between the two ends.